The 18 T cell receptor beta chains presented below share a single source sample, sequenced in a study of CD8 T cells in Susac syndrome. RNA totalling 0.5 to 1 ug underwent reverse transcription with random hexamers. TCRdb redid the calling of the immunoSEQ multiplex PCR reads with MiXCR, one entry per CDR3 protein. The sample lists under 200,000 distinct CDR3 sequences; roughly nine tenths were seen once. The sample was CD4+ T cells from PBMCs. The receptors derive from a human donor with Susac syndrome.

The genes are TRBV12-3 or TRBV12-4 and TRBJ2-5; 7 bases are shared with TRBD1. The CDR3 is 15 residues long. V gave up 4 bases and J gave up 4 bases; unmatched junction bases: 9. The CDR3 DNA follows: TGTGCCAGCAGTTATGAAGGGGGACAGCGAGAGACCCAGTACTTC. Translated: CASSYEGGQRETQYF.

The V and J genes are TRBV12-3 or TRBV12-4 and TRBJ1-2; D is undetermined. The V and J ends lost 6 bases and 2 bases respectively, with 19 bases between them. The CDR3 has 16 amino acids. The CDR3 DNA is TGTGCCAGCAGCTCGATGAGTCCGACCTCCAACTATGGCTACACCTTC. Its translation: CASSSMSPTSNYGYTF.

The chain recombines TRBV30 with TRBJ1-2; 11 bases are shared with TRBD1. The V and J ends lost 1 base and 4 bases, in that order; junction bases with no gene match: 2. This CDR3 has 14 residues. Germline CDR1 is GTSNPN and CDR2 is SVGIG (reference sequence). CDR3 region: CAWSGTGGSYGYTF. CDR3 in DNA: TGTGCCTGGAGTGGGACAGGGGGCAGCTATGGCTACACCTTC. Variable domain in full (rest from reference TRBV30 and TRBJ1-2): SQTIHQWPATLVQPVGSPLSLECTVEGTSNPNLYWYRQAAGRGLQLLFYSVGIGQISSEVPQNLSASRPQDRQFILSSKKLLLSDSGFYLCAWSGTGGSYGYTFGSGTRLTVV.

This clonotype was observed a handful of times. The rearrangement links TRBV5-1 to TRBJ1-1, with D possibly TRBD1 on 5 matching bases. Germline loops: CDR1 SGHRS, CDR2 YFSETQ. Trimming took off 4 bases at V and 4 bases at J, with 14 bases between the two ends. CDR3 length equals 14 residues. CDR3 DNA sequence: TGCGCCAGCAGCGAGGGGCTTATGAGCACTGAAGCTTTCTTT. It codes for CASSEGLMSTEAFF.

The genes are TRBV9 and TRBJ1-1, with 8 positions matching TRBD1. V dropped 2 bases and J dropped 3; count of bases not matched to a gene: 3. The CDR3 runs 14 residues. In germline, CDR1 is SGDLS, CDR2 YYNGEE. The CDR3 DNA reads as TGTGCCAGCAGCGTGACAGGGGATGACACTGAAGCTTTCTTT. Residues: CASSVTGDDTEAFF.

The gene calls are TRBV2 and TRBJ2-6; 9 bases are a match to TRBD1. Germline-derived CDR1 and CDR2 are SNHLY and FYNNEI. This CDR3 has 17 residues. With 5 bases clipped from V and 4 bases from J, the junction kept 9 bases outside the gene matches. The CDR3 bases are TGTGCCAGCAGTCGAGACAGGGGGGCGGGAGGGGCCAACGTCCTGACTTTC. Protein product: CASSRDRGAGGANVLTF.

Regarding this clonotype: The germline gene is not matched at one end of the junction; a read error may be the cause. The rearrangement joins TRBV7-7 to TRBJ2-1; possibly TRBD2 for D (6 bases). The CDR3 spans 16 residues. CDR1 SSHAT and CDR2 FNYEAQ come from the germline V gene (reference sequence). The CDR3 DNA is TGTGCTAGCAGCTTAGTTACCGGGAGCGAAGGTAATGAGCAGTTCTTC. Amino acids: CASSLVTGSEGNEQFF.

This chain joins TRBV20-1 and TRBJ1-2; D is unresolved. From germline, CDR1 is DFQATT and CDR2 SNEGSKA (reference sequence). The CDR3 is 11 residues long. CDR3 in amino acids: CRVLHNYGYTF. The CDR3 DNA reads as TGCAGGGTACTGCACAACTATGGCTACACCTTC.

The chain joins TRBV7-2 to TRBJ2-1; 7 bases align to TRBD2. CDR3 size: 15 residues. Germline V gives CDR1 SGHTA, CDR2 FQGNSA. Germline trimming cut 2 bases from V and 6 bases from J; bases unmatched to any gene: 7. For the CDR3, the DNA is TGTGCCAGCAGCTTATCTGCGGGGGTGGGCAATGAGCAGTTCTTC. Encoded protein: CASSLSAGVGNEQFF.

This clonotype has a single count. The chain couples TRBV5-1 to TRBJ2-3; TRBD2 aligns across 13 bases. CDR3 length: 16 amino acids. Looked up from germline, CDR1 is SGHRS and CDR2 is YFSETQ. The V gene end was trimmed by 4 bases and the J gene end by 2 bases; junction bases not matched to a gene: 4. The DNA of the CDR3 is TGCGCCAGCAGCCCCGGGACTAGCGGGGACACAGATACGCAGTATTTT. It codes for CASSPGTSGDTDTQYF.

This clonotype appeared once. CDR3 DNA: TGTGCCAGCAGCCGAATGGGACAGGGACTCTACGAGCAGTACTTC. Its translation: CASSRMGQGLYEQYF. The rearrangement uses TRBV6-5 and TRBJ2-7; 9 nucleotides line up with TRBD1. The length of the CDR3 is 15 residues. Unmatched junction bases numbered 9, after V lost 6 bases and J lost 3 bases. Germline V gives CDR1 MNHEY, CDR2 SVGAGI.

This clonotype has only a few counts. The rearrangement joins TRBV5-4 to TRBJ1-2, with TRBD1 as a possible D gene (5 bases). CDR3 length: 14 amino acids. Germline CDR1 is SGHNT and CDR2 is YYREEE (reference sequence). With 1 base removed from V and 3 bases from J, the gap between germline ends came to 10 bases. The CDR3 DNA reads TGTGCCAGCAGCTTGCTTCAGGGTTACTATGGCTACACCTTC. It translates to CASSLLQGYYGYTF.

The V and J genes are TRBV6-5 and TRBJ1-2; D ambiguous. Trimming left V 6 bases short and J 1 base short, with 15 bases between. This CDR3 spans 15 amino acids. CDR1 MNHEY and CDR2 SVGAGI come from the germline V gene. The CDR3 region is CASSDGSGINYGYTF. The CDR3 DNA is TGTGCCAGCAGCGACGGATCAGGAATTAACTATGGCTACACCTTC.

CDR3 amino acids: CSAGGGNTGAFF. CDR3 coding DNA: TGCAGTGCCGGTGGGGGGAACACTGGGGCTTTCTTT. This sequence joins TRBV20-1 and TRBJ1-1, with D possibly matching TRBD1 (5 bases). The V end was cut by 6 bases, the J end by 11 bases, with 19 bases between. This CDR3 comprises 12 residues. Looked up from germline, CDR1 is DFQATT and CDR2 is SNEGSKA (reference sequence).

This chain joins TRBV4-1 and TRBJ1-3, with D perhaps matching TRBD1 (6 bases). The V end was cut by 1 base, the J end by 4 bases, with 8 bases between. The CDR3 runs 14 residues. Germline-derived CDR1 and CDR2 are MGHRA and YSYEKL. The CDR3 sequence: CASSQGQGGNTIYF. In DNA, the CDR3 is TGCGCCAGCAGCCAAGGGCAGGGGGGAAACACCATATATTTT.

The chain couples TRBV28 to TRBJ1-2; 7 positions match TRBD1. Looked up from germline, CDR1 is MDHEN and CDR2 is SYDVKM. J gave up 4 bases and V 3 bases, and 2 bases lay outside the gene matches. This CDR3 comprises 13 residues. The CDR3 here is CASSFGTVYGYTF. DNA of the CDR3: TGTGCCAGCAGTTTCGGGACAGTCTATGGCTACACCTTC.

The V gene is TRBV9, the J gene TRBJ1-4; possibly TRBD1 for D (6 bases). The CDR3 contains 16 residues. Germline V gene lookup returns CDR1 SGDLS and CDR2 YYNGEE. V was clipped by 0 bases and J by 6 bases, with 15 bases between them. CDR3 coding DNA: TGTGCCAGCAGCGTAGGAGGGGGGAATACAGATGAAAAACTGTTTTTT. Its translation: CASSVGGGNTDEKLFF.

J is TRBJ2-5 and V is TRBV5-1; perhaps TRBD1 as D (5 bases). The CDR3 is made up of 12 amino acids. Germline V CDR1 and CDR2: SGHRS, YFSETQ. Trimming pared 6 bases from V and 3 bases from J, leaving 9 bases between. The CDR3 DNA reads as TGCGCCAGCAAGACAGAGGAAGAGACCCAGTACTTC. Protein: CASKTEEETQYF.